This is a list of T cell receptor beta chains from one sample in a study of shared clonotypes between healthy human individuals. Sequencing was performed with immunoSEQ multiplex PCR; in TCRdb, only in-frame clones are kept and a portion is missing. The table lists about a million clones, roughly 75% of them singletons, with approximately 1.5% in the top ten. Sequencing was carried out using memory CD4+ T cells sorted from blood. The receptors were gathered from a man younger than 35 in good health. The CDR3 runs from the conserved cysteine through the conserved F or W. The order of the fields is CDR3 protein, V gene, J gene.

CDR3aa: CASSPGGANEKLFF; v_gene: TRBV5-1; j_gene: TRBJ1-4
CDR3aa: CAWTPPDRQSGELFF; v_gene: TRBV30; j_gene: TRBJ2-2
CDR3aa: CASSYSIAGPYEQYF; v_gene: TRBV6-5; j_gene: TRBJ2-7
CDR3aa: CASRGDGNTIYF; v_gene: TRBV6-6; j_gene: TRBJ1-3
CDR3aa: CASSLTYQGGYTF; v_gene: TRBV5-1; j_gene: TRBJ1-2
CDR3aa: CATGGGDNQPQHF; v_gene: TRBV6-4; j_gene: TRBJ1-5
CDR3aa: CASSLVLSGLGVDEQYF; v_gene: TRBV7-8; j_gene: TRBJ2-7
CDR3aa: CASSADRVETGELFF; v_gene: TRBV9; j_gene: TRBJ2-2
CDR3aa: CASTGGGETQYF; v_gene: TRBV19; j_gene: TRBJ2-5
CDR3aa: CASNRDEETQYF; v_gene: TRBV5-1; j_gene: TRBJ2-5
CDR3aa: CATSTSLEAQETQYF; v_gene: TRBV15; j_gene: TRBJ2-5
CDR3aa: CASSQDTGTYEQYF; v_gene: TRBV4-2; j_gene: TRBJ2-7
CDR3aa: CASSRQEMNTEAFF; v_gene: TRBV7-6; j_gene: TRBJ1-1
CDR3aa: CSASQETQYF; v_gene: TRBV20-1; j_gene: TRBJ2-5
CDR3aa: CASSLGADSPLHF; v_gene: TRBV7-9; j_gene: TRBJ1-6
CDR3aa: CASLYEGNTEAFF; v_gene: TRBV6-1; j_gene: TRBJ1-1
CDR3aa: CASSEIGLAGGISEQYF; v_gene: TRBV6-1; j_gene: TRBJ2-7
CDR3aa: CASSVQGAAGQPQHF; v_gene: TRBV9; j_gene: TRBJ1-5
CDR3aa: CAAGGGAPGELFF; v_gene: TRBV2; j_gene: TRBJ2-2
CDR3aa: CASSRAPASAIYEQYF; v_gene: TRBV4-1; j_gene: TRBJ2-7
CDR3aa: CASSSFNNSPLHF; v_gene: TRBV7-3; j_gene: TRBJ1-6
CDR3aa: CASSLGPRRAYTF; v_gene: TRBV7-2; j_gene: TRBJ1-2
CDR3aa: CASSLVSTSAQETQYF; v_gene: TRBV5-1; j_gene: TRBJ2-5
CDR3aa: CASSQFGGNEQFF; v_gene: TRBV5-6; j_gene: TRBJ2-1
CDR3aa: CASSFGPLNSPLHF; v_gene: TRBV6-5; j_gene: TRBJ1-6
CDR3aa: CASSQHYNGLSGNTIYF; v_gene: TRBV4-3; j_gene: TRBJ1-3
CDR3aa: CASSPGINEQFF; v_gene: TRBV18; j_gene: TRBJ2-1
CDR3aa: CATSPETGEETQYF; v_gene: TRBV6-5; j_gene: TRBJ2-5
CDR3aa: CAISASSYEQYF; v_gene: TRBV10-3; j_gene: .
CDR3aa: CASSRLAGADTQYF; v_gene: TRBV6-1; j_gene: TRBJ2-3
CDR3aa: CASSLETGSGEQYF; v_gene: TRBV5-1; j_gene: TRBJ2-7
CDR3aa: CASSPGGRDNQPQHF; v_gene: TRBV7-9; j_gene: TRBJ1-5
CDR3aa: CASSGQGIGYTF; v_gene: TRBV14; j_gene: TRBJ1-2
CDR3aa: CAGLADYEQYF; v_gene: TRBV30; j_gene: TRBJ2-7
CDR3aa: CASSSRDRGDNSPLHF; v_gene: TRBV7-2; j_gene: TRBJ1-6
CDR3aa: CASSLGWQGANVLTF; v_gene: TRBV11-2; j_gene: TRBJ2-6
CDR3aa: CASSGPAGELFF; v_gene: TRBV28; j_gene: TRBJ2-2
CDR3aa: CASRLAGAGELFF; v_gene: TRBV2; j_gene: TRBJ2-2
CDR3aa: CASRTSGTDTQYF; v_gene: TRBV2; j_gene: TRBJ2-3
CDR3aa: CASSLSRSAWYNEQFF; v_gene: TRBV7-2; j_gene: TRBJ2-1
CDR3aa: CSARSGSEQYF; v_gene: TRBV20-1; j_gene: TRBJ2-7
CDR3aa: CASSSGGDAGEQYF; v_gene: TRBV5-1; j_gene: TRBJ2-7